Listed below are T cell receptor beta chains from one sample, sequenced in a study of blood T cell repertoires in COVID-19. Profiling relied on immunoSEQ multiplex PCR, and the TCRdb table lists in-frame clones only, not all of them. The sample records fewer than 200,000 clones, less than 85% being singletons. Sequencing input: peripheral blood. These receptors were collected from an elderly woman with acute or convalescent COVID-19. Each CDR3 is given with its conserved first and last residue. Each record gives: J gene, D gene, clone size, V gene, CDR3 DNA, CDR3 protein. D genes are given only for firm matches. The listing skips clone size in some rows; elsewhere it reads once, few, many or a size class.

j_gene: TRBJ1-4; d_gene: TRBD1; abundance: NA; v_gene: TRBV18; CDR3nt: TGTGCCAGCTCACCTCAGGGGGGAATCGAAAAACTGTTTTTT; CDR3aa: CASSPQGGIEKLFF
j_gene: TRBJ1-5; d_gene: NA; abundance: NA; v_gene: TRBV27; CDR3nt: TGTGCCAGCAGCCCAGGGAGGGGCAATCAGCCCCAGCATTTT; CDR3aa: CASSPGRGNQPQHF
j_gene: TRBJ2-5; d_gene: NA; abundance: few; v_gene: TRBV6-1; CDR3nt: TGTGCCAGCAGTGAAGACCGACAGAGAGAGACCCAGTACTTC; CDR3aa: CASSEDRQRETQYF
j_gene: TRBJ2-3; d_gene: NA; abundance: once; v_gene: TRBV6-4; CDR3nt: TGTGCCAGCAGCCTAGAGGAGGCAGATACGCAGTATTTT; CDR3aa: CASSLEEADTQYF
j_gene: TRBJ2-7; d_gene: TRBD2; abundance: once; v_gene: TRBV28; CDR3nt: TGTGCCAGCAGCCATCGACTAGCGGGAGTTCACGAGCAGTACTTC; CDR3aa: CASSHRLAGVHEQYF
j_gene: TRBJ2-7; d_gene: NA; abundance: NA; v_gene: TRBV9; CDR3nt: TGTGCCAGCAGCGTGAGTCCGGAGACCTACGAGCAGTACTTC; CDR3aa: CASSVSPETYEQYF
j_gene: TRBJ1-1; d_gene: NA; abundance: few; v_gene: TRBV5-1; CDR3nt: TGCGCCAGCAGCCCTGAGGTCATCACTGAAGCTTTCTTT; CDR3aa: CASSPEVITEAFF
j_gene: TRBJ2-3; d_gene: TRBD2; abundance: once; v_gene: TRBV3-1/TRBV3-2; CDR3nt: TGTGCCAGCAGCCCCGGACTAGAGGGGACGCAGTATTTT; CDR3aa: CASSPGLEGTQYF
j_gene: TRBJ2-7; d_gene: TRBD1; abundance: NA; v_gene: TRBV3-1/TRBV3-2; CDR3nt: TGTGCCAGCAGCCCAGCCACAGGGGACCACGAGCAGTACTTC; CDR3aa: CASSPATGDHEQYF
j_gene: TRBJ2-5; d_gene: TRBD1; abundance: NA; v_gene: TRBV19; CDR3nt: TGTGCCAGTAGTATCACAGGGGGCGCGGGGGAGACCCAGTACTTC; CDR3aa: CASSITGGAGETQYF
j_gene: TRBJ1-1; d_gene: NA; abundance: NA; v_gene: TRBV11-3; CDR3nt: TGTGCCAGCAGCTTAGATGGCGGGCCGACCACTGAAGCTTTCTTT; CDR3aa: CASSLDGGPTTEAFF